Below, one T cell receptor beta chain is given with its context. The antigen remains unidentified. The missing CDR3 end, 3 residues past where the read stops, is filled in from the germline J gene. This entry comes from a study of T cells in women clearing cervical HPV infection. TCRdb's copy holds only in-frame clones and misses some; the assay was immunoSEQ multiplex PCR. The data show about 30,000 clones, and the top ten clones hold around 19%. Findings and limits, study-wide: It is unknown whether associations predate infection; no effector/memory or HPV-specific sorting. Each sample's T-cell count was unknown, possibly confounding richness. Cases and controls were distinguished at AUC 0.83 by richness and V genes.

The CDR3 sequence is 15 residues long. CDR1 and CDR2 (germline): SGHAT, FQNNGV. This rearrangement joins TRBV11-2 to TRBJ2-4, with D tentatively TRBD1 (5 bases). Sequences were obtained from blood buffy coat. The origin of this receptor is a woman aged 18-69 years with a cervical HPV16 infection that either progressed to CIN3+ or cleared (not recorded which). Partial CDR3 DNA: TGTGCCAGCAGCTTAGATTCTCAGGGAATCTATGGT. As protein: CASSLDSQGIYG. The full CDR3 protein reads CASSLDSQGIYGQYF. Drawing the rest from reference TRBV11-2 and TRBJ2-4, the complete variable domain is EAGVAQSPRYKIIEKRQSVAFWCNPISGHATLYWYQQILGQGPKLLIQFQNNGVVDDSQLPKDRFSAERLKGVDSTLKIQPAKLEDSAVYLCASSLDSQGIYGQYFGAGTRLSVL.